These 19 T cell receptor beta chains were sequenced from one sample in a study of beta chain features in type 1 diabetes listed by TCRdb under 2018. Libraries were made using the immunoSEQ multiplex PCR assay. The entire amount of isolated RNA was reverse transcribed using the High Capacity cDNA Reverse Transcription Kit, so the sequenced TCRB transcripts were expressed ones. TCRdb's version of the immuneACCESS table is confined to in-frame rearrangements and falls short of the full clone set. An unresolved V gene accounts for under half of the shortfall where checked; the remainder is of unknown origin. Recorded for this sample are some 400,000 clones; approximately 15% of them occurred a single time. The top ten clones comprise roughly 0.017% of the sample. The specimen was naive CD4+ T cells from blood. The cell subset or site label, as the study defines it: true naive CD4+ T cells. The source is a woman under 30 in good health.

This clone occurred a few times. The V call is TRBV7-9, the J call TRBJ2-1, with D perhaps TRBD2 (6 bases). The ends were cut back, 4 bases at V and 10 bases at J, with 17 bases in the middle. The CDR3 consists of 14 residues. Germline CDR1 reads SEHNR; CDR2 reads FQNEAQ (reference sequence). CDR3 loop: CASSSSWRGTEQFF. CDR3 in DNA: TGTGCCAGCAGCTCCTCCTGGCGCGGGACGGAGCAGTTCTTC.

The CDR3 loop reads CASNGYTGELFF. In DNA form, the CDR3 reads TGTGCCAGCAACGGTTACACCGGGGAGCTGTTTTTT. The chain uses TRBV27 and TRBJ2-2; D unresolved. Germline loops: CDR1 MNHEY, CDR2 SMNVEV (reference sequence). The germline V and J ends were trimmed by 7 bases and 3 bases, with 6 bases remaining between them. The CDR3 is made up of 12 amino acids.

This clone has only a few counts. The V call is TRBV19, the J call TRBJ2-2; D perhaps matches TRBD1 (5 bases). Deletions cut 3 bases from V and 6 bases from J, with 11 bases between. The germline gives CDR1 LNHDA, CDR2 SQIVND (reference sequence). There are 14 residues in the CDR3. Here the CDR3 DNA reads TGTGCCAGTAGTATGGCAGGGCTCGCCGGGGAGCTGTTTTTT. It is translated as CASSMAGLAGELFF.

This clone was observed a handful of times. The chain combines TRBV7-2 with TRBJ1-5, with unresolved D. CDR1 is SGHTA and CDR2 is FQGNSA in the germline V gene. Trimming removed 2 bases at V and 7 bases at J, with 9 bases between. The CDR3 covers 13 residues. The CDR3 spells CASSLRRAQPQHF. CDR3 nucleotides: TGTGCCAGCAGCTTACGGAGGGCCCAGCCCCAGCATTTT.

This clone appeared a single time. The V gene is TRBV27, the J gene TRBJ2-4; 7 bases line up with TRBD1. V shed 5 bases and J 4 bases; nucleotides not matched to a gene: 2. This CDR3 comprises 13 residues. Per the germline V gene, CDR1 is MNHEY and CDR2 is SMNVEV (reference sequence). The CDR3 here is CASSATGKNIQYF. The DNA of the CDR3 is TGTGCCAGCAGTGCGACAGGGAAAAACATTCAGTACTTC.

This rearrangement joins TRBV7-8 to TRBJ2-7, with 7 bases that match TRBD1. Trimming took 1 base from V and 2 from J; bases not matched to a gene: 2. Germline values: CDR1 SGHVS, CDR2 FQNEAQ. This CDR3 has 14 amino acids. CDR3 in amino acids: CASSLVQGAYEQYF. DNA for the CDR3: TGTGCCAGCAGCTTAGTGCAGGGGGCCTACGAGCAGTACTTC.

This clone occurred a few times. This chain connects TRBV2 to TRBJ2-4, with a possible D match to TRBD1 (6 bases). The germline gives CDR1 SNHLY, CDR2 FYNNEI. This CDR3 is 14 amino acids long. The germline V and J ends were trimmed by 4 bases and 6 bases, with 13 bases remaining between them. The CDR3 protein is CASSVEGGANIQYF. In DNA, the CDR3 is TGTGCCAGCAGTGTTGAAGGGGGTGCAAACATTCAGTACTTC.

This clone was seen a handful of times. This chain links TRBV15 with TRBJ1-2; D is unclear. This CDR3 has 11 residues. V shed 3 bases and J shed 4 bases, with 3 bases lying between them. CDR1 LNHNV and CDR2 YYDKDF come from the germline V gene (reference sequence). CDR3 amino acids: CATSSSYGYTF. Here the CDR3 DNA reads TGTGCCACCAGCAGCAGCTATGGCTACACCTTC.

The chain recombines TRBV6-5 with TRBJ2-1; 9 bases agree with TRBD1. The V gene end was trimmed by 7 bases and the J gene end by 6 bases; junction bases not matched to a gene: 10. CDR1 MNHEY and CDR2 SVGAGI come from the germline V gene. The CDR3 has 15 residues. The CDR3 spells CASTRDREVVNEQFF. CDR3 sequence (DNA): TGTGCCAGCACGCGGGACAGGGAGGTAGTCAATGAGCAGTTCTTC.

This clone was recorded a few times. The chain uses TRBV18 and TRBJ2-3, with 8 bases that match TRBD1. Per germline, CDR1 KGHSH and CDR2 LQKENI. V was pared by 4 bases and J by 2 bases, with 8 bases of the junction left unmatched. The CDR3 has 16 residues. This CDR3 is CASSRPTGVNTDTQYF. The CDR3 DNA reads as TGTGCCAGCTCACGACCGACAGGGGTCAACACAGATACGCAGTATTTT. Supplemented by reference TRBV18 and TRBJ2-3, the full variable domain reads NAGVMQNPRHLVRRRGQEARLRCSPMKGHSHVYWYRQLPEEGLKFMVYLQKENIIDESGMPKERFSAEFPKEGPSILRIQQVVRGDSAAYFCASSRPTGVNTDTQYFGPGTRLTVL.

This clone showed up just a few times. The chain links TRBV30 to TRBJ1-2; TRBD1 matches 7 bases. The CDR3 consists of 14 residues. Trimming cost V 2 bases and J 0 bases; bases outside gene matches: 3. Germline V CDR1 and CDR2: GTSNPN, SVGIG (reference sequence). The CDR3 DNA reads TGTGCCTGGAGTCCGGACAGGACTAACTATGGCTACACCTTC. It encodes CAWSPDRTNYGYTF.

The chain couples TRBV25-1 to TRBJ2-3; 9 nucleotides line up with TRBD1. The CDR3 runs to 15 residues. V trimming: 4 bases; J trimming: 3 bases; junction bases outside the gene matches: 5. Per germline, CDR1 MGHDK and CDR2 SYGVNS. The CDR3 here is CASSVGTGITDTQYF. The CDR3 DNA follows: TGTGCCAGCAGTGTCGGGACAGGGATAACAGATACGCAGTATTTT.

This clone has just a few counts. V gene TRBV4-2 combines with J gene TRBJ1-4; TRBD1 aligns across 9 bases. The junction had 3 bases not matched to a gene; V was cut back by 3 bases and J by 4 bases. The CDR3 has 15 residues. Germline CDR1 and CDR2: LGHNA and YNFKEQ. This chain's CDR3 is CASSQPGQGNEKLFF. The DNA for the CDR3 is TGTGCCAGCAGCCAGCCGGGACAGGGTAATGAAAAACTGTTTTTT.

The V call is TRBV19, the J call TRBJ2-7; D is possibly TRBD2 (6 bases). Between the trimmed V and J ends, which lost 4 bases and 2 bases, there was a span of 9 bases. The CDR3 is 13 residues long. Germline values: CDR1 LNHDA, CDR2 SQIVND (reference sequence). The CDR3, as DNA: TGTGCCAGTAGTAGCGGGAATGCCTACGAGCAGTACTTC. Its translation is CASSSGNAYEQYF.

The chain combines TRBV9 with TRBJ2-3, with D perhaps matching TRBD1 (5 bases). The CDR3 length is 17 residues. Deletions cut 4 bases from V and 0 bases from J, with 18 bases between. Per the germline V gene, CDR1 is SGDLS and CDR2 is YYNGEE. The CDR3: CASSRAFGALSTDTQYF. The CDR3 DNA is TGTGCCAGCAGCCGAGCGTTTGGGGCGCTTAGCACAGATACGCAGTATTTT.

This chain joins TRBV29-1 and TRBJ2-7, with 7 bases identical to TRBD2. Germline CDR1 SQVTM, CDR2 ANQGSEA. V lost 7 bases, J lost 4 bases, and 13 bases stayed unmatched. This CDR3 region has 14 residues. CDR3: CSALSGEGGYEQYF. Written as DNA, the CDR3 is TGCAGCGCACTTTCCGGGGAGGGAGGGTACGAGCAGTACTTC.

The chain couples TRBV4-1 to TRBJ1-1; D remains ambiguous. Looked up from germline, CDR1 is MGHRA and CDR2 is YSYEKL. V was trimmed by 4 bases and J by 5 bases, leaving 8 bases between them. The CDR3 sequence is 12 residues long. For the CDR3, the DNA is TGCGCCAGCAGCCCCCCGGGGACTGAAGCTTTCTTT. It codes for CASSPPGTEAFF.

The CDR3 DNA follows: TGTGCCAGCTCACCCGGGGTAGCGAGCGCCAACACAGATACGCAGTATTTT. Translated, it gives CASSPGVASANTDTQYF. The rearrangement uses TRBV18 and TRBJ2-3; maybe TRBD2 (5 bases). This CDR3 contains 17 residues. The germline V and J ends were trimmed by 3 bases and 2 bases, with 18 bases remaining between them. Germline-derived CDR1 and CDR2 are KGHSH and LQKENI. The whole variable domain, filled in from reference TRBV18 and TRBJ2-3, reads NAGVMQNPRHLVRRRGQEARLRCSPMKGHSHVYWYRQLPEEGLKFMVYLQKENIIDESGMPKERFSAEFPKEGPSILRIQQVVRGDSAAYFCASSPGVASANTDTQYFGPGTRLTVL.

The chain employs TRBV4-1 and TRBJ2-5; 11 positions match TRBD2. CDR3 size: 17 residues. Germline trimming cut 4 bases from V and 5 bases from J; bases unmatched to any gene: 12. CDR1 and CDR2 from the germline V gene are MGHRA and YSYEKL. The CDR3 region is CASSPSVLAGVGETQYF. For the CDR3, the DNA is TGCGCCAGCAGCCCCTCTGTACTAGCGGGAGTGGGCGAGACCCAGTACTTC.